The text below deals with one TCR beta chain. J lost 5 bases, V lost 3 bases, and 9 bases had no gene match. The CDR3 runs to 15 residues. Germline V gives CDR1 SGHNT, CDR2 YYREEE (reference sequence). Clones were read by immunoSEQ multiplex PCR, and TCRdb kept only the in-frame ones, dropping some. The sample has tens of thousands of clones; 85% to 90% are singletons. The sample is drawn from a study of blood T cell repertoires in COVID-19. The gene calls are TRBV5-4 and TRBJ1-1; 8 bases match TRBD1. The sequenced sample was peripheral blood. The TCR sequence derives from a woman in her 70s with acute or convalescent COVID-19. CDR3 amino acids: CASSSTDRAGTEAFF. The CDR3 DNA reads as TGTGCCAGCAGCTCCACGGACAGGGCGGGAACTGAAGCTTTCTTT.